The rows below give T cell receptor beta chains drawn from one sample of a study of T cells expressing NK-cell markers. No DNA is given; TCRdb re-called the 5' RACE reads and lists each CDR3 protein once. This table holds under 600,000 distinct CDR3 sequences. The sequencing input was blood T cells: a sorted CD56 or NKG2C T cell subset, CD4+ or CD8+ T cells, or bulk PBMC T cells (not recorded which). All receptors derive from a woman aged 50 to 60 in good health. Both conserved end residues are part of each CDR3. The order of the fields is J gene, V gene, CDR3 protein.

J gene: TRBJ2-1
V gene: TRBV10-3
CDR3 protein: CAISGYTAGGREQFF

J gene: TRBJ2-5
V gene: TRBV6-5
CDR3 protein: CASSGGSGRSTQYF

J gene: TRBJ2-1
V gene: TRBV7-9
CDR3 protein: CASDRGAYNEQFF

J gene: TRBJ2-1
V gene: TRBV12-3/TRBV12-4
CDR3 protein: CASSLGGLAGGAGIGFF

J gene: TRBJ1-2
V gene: TRBV24-1
CDR3 protein: CATSAGGGYTF

J gene: TRBJ1-6
V gene: TRBV6-1
CDR3 protein: CASRRGTGIESPLHF

J gene: TRBJ2-3
V gene: TRBV3-1
CDR3 protein: CASSQAPVGADTQYF

J gene: TRBJ2-5
V gene: TRBV27
CDR3 protein: CASNPGQGPRETQYF

J gene: TRBJ1-1
V gene: TRBV6-2/TRBV6-3
CDR3 protein: CASSLLKSEAFF

J gene: TRBJ1-2
V gene: TRBV24-1
CDR3 protein: CATSDGVDSGYGYTF

J gene: TRBJ2-2
V gene: TRBV25-1
CDR3 protein: CASSMWGQGRTGELFF

J gene: TRBJ2-7
V gene: TRBV7-6
CDR3 protein: CASSLGSLAAYEQYF

J gene: TRBJ2-7
V gene: TRBV11-2
CDR3 protein: CATRKPGQGVSSYEQYF

J gene: TRBJ2-1
V gene: TRBV28
CDR3 protein: CASSLGTSGSSYNEQFF

J gene: TRBJ2-3
V gene: TRBV20-1
CDR3 protein: CSAVAGGRADTQYF

J gene: TRBJ1-4
V gene: TRBV6-2/TRBV6-3
CDR3 protein: CASSPPGQGGKLFF

J gene: TRBJ1-5
V gene: TRBV5-1
CDR3 protein: CASSTGGTNNQPQHF

J gene: TRBJ1-1
V gene: TRBV25-1
CDR3 protein: CASSPPRLATEAFF

J gene: TRBJ1-1
V gene: TRBV19
CDR3 protein: CARNGTGYRNTEAFF

J gene: TRBJ2-5
V gene: TRBV12-3/TRBV12-4
CDR3 protein: CASSSDRGRIETQYF

J gene: TRBJ2-1
V gene: TRBV10-2
CDR3 protein: CASSEIKRAYNEQFF

J gene: TRBJ2-7
V gene: TRBV4-1
CDR3 protein: CASSQEGRGTSSQYF

J gene: TRBJ2-3
V gene: TRBV6-6
CDR3 protein: CASSYGLGRGASDTQYF

J gene: TRBJ2-3
V gene: TRBV6-5
CDR3 protein: CASSYSTPLSTQYF

J gene: TRBJ2-5
V gene: TRBV20-1
CDR3 protein: CSAREAREVQETQYF

J gene: TRBJ2-1
V gene: TRBV3-1
CDR3 protein: CASSRIDRQYNEQFF

J gene: TRBJ2-1
V gene: TRBV13
CDR3 protein: CASREGLAGGKYNEQFF

J gene: TRBJ1-1
V gene: TRBV5-1
CDR3 protein: CASSPRQSAWNTEAFF

J gene: TRBJ2-1
V gene: TRBV6-5
CDR3 protein: CASSYKLGEFEQFF

J gene: TRBJ1-2
V gene: TRBV6-5
CDR3 protein: CASRTTGGDGYTF

J gene: TRBJ2-1
V gene: TRBV6-1
CDR3 protein: CASSERVLAGGDDQFF

J gene: TRBJ2-2
V gene: TRBV9
CDR3 protein: CASSVATGLGVTGELFF

J gene: TRBJ2-5
V gene: TRBV6-6
CDR3 protein: CASSYSGSGSETQYF

J gene: TRBJ1-1
V gene: TRBV7-9
CDR3 protein: CASSLGSRGLRMNTEAFF

J gene: TRBJ2-1
V gene: TRBV24-1
CDR3 protein: CATSEWGQGAEQFF

J gene: TRBJ2-2
V gene: TRBV12-3/TRBV12-4
CDR3 protein: CASCRDSWTSTGELFF

J gene: TRBJ2-1
V gene: TRBV11-2
CDR3 protein: CASSLVSQVGEQFF

J gene: TRBJ2-5
V gene: TRBV12-3/TRBV12-4
CDR3 protein: CASSPLAGAGTQYF

J gene: TRBJ2-3
V gene: TRBV9
CDR3 protein: CASSVEGQGFDTQYF

J gene: TRBJ2-7
V gene: TRBV4-1
CDR3 protein: CASSHPKVYEQYF

J gene: TRBJ1-1
V gene: TRBV19
CDR3 protein: CASSIEPEGEAFF

J gene: TRBJ1-6
V gene: TRBV20-1
CDR3 protein: CSARGTSGNSPLHF